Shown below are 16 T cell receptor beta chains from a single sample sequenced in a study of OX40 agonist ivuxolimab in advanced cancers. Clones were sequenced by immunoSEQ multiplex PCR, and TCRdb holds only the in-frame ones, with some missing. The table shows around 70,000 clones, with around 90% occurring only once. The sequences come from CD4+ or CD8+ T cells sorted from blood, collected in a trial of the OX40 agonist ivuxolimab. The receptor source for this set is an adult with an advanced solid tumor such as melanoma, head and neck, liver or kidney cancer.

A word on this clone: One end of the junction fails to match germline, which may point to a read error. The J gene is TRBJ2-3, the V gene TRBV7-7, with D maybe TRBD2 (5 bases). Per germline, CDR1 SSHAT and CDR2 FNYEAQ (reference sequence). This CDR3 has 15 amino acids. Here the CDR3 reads CASSLGWTSTDTQYF. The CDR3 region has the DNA TGTGCTAGCAGCTTAGGTTGGACTAGCACAGATACGCAGTATTTT.

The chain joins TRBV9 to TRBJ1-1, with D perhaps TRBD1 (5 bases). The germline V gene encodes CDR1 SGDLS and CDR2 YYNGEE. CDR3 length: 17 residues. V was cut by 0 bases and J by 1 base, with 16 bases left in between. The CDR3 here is CASSVAGAALPNTEAFF. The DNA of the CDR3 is TGTGCCAGCAGCGTAGCCGGGGCCGCATTACCGAACACTGAAGCTTTCTTT. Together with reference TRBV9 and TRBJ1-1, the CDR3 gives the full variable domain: DSGVTQTPKHLITATGQRVTLRCSPRSGDLSVYWYQQSLDQGLQFLIQYYNGEERAKGNILERFSAQQFPDLHSELNLSSLELGDSALYFCASSVAGAALPNTEAFFGQGTRLTVV.

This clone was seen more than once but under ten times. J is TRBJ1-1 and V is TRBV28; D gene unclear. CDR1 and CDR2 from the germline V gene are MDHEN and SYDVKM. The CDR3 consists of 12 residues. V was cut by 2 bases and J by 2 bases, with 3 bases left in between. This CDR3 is CASSLDNTEAFF. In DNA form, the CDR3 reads TGTGCCAGCAGTTTAGACAACACTGAAGCTTTCTTT.

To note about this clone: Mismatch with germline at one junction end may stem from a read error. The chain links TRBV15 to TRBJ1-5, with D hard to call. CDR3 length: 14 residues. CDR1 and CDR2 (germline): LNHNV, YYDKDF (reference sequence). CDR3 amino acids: CATTRAQADQPQHF. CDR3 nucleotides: TGTGCCACCACCAGAGCCCAGGCAGATCAGCCCCAGCATTTT.

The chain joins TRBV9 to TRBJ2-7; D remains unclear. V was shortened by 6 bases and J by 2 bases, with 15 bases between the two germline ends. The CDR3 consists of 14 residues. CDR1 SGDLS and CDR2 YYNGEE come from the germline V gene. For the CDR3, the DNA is TGTGCCAGCACCCCAGACCTAGGAACCTACGAGCAGTACTTC. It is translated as CASTPDLGTYEQYF.

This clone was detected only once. The CDR3: CASSQEVVPSGRTLLYEQYF. In DNA form, the CDR3 reads TGTGCCAGCAGCCAAGAAGTTGTGCCTAGCGGGAGGACCTTGTTATATGAGCAGTACTTC. The rearrangement uses TRBV14 and TRBJ2-7; 11 positions agree with TRBD2. V shed 0 bases, J shed 7 bases, and the junction held 20 bases outside the gene matches. The CDR3 runs 20 residues. Germline-derived CDR1 and CDR2 are SGHDN and FVKESK.

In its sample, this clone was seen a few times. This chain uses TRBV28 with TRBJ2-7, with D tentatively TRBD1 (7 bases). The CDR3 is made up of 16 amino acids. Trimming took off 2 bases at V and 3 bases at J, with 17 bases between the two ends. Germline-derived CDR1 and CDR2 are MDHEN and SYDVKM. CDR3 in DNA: TGTGCCAGCAGTTTACCCGGAGGGGGCGCCAGCTACGAGCAGTACTTC. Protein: CASSLPGGGASYEQYF.

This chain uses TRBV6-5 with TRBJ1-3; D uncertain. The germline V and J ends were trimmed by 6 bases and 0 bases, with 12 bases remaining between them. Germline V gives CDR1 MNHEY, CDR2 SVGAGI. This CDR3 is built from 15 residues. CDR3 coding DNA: TGTGCCAGCAGCCCCGGGATTCTCTCTGGAAACACCATATATTTT. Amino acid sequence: CASSPGILSGNTIYF.

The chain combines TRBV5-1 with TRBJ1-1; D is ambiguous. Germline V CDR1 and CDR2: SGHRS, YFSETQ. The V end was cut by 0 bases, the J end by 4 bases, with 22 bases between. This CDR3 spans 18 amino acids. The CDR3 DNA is TGCGCCAGCAGCTTGGGTTGGGGTTCAGGATTTATCGGCACTGAAGCTTTCTTT. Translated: CASSLGWGSGFIGTEAFF.

DNA of the CDR3: TGTGCCAGCAGTGTACAGGGGGCGGAGGAGACCCAGTACTTC. This gives the protein CASSVQGAEETQYF. V gene TRBV6-6 combines with J gene TRBJ2-5, with 9 bases identical to TRBD1. CDR1 and CDR2 (germline): MNHNY, SVGAGI (reference sequence). Unmatched junction bases numbered 6, after V lost 5 bases and J lost 5 bases. CDR3 length equals 14 residues.

The CDR3 spells CANKLGPDQPQHF. CDR3 coding DNA: TGTGCCAACAAGTTAGGGCCTGATCAGCCCCAGCATTTT. The chain employs TRBV6-5 and TRBJ1-5; D is unclear. V was trimmed by 10 bases and J by 5 bases, leaving 15 bases between them. The CDR3 runs 13 residues. CDR1 and CDR2 (germline): MNHEY, SVGAGI.

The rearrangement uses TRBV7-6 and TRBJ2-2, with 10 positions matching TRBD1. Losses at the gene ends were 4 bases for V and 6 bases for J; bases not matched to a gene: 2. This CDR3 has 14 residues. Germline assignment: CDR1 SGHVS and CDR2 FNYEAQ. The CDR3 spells CASSSGQGAGELFF. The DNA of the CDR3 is TGTGCCAGCAGCTCCGGACAGGGGGCCGGGGAGCTGTTTTTT.

The CDR3 sequence is CASSLSVWGEAFF. The CDR3 DNA sequence: TGTGCCAGCAGCTTAAGCGTTTGGGGTGAAGCTTTCTTT. V and J are TRBV7-2 and TRBJ1-1; D remains ambiguous. V was trimmed by 2 bases and J by 7 bases, leaving 11 bases between them. The length of the CDR3 is 13 residues. Germline V CDR1 and CDR2: SGHTA, FQGNSA.

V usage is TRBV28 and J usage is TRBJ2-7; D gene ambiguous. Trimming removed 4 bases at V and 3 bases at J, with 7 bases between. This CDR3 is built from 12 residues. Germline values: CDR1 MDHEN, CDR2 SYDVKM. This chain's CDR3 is CASSSRIYEQYF. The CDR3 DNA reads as TGTGCCAGCAGTTCTAGGATCTACGAGCAGTACTTC.

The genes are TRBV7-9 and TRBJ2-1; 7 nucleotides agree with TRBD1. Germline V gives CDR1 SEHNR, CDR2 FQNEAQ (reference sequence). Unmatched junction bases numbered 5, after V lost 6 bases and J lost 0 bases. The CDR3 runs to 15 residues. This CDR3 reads CASSLTGSSYNEQFF. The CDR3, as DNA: TGTGCCAGCAGTCTGACAGGGAGCTCCTACAATGAGCAGTTCTTC.

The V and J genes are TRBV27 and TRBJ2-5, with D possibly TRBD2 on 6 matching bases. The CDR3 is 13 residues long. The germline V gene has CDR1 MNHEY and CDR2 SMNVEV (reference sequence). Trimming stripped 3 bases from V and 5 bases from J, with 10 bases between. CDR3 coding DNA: TGTGCCAGCAGTTTGGGGGGTTGGGAGACCCAGTACTTC. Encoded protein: CASSLGGWETQYF.